The clone carrying this T cell receptor (beta chain) showed up just once. Antigen specificity is unknown. This sample is drawn from a study of T cell responses to AZD1222 COVID-19 vaccine. Overall study findings and caveats: With two AZD1222 doses given, Spike-specific TCR breadth and depth both rose. Only after the peak T cell response were repertoires sampled.

The table came from immunoSEQ multiplex PCR; TCRdb's copy has only in-frame clones and leaves some out. This sample has roughly 140,000 clones; 88% occur once, and the top ten carry more than 3%. Second-dose recipients at about 4 or about 12 weeks were treated as one pooled group. CDR3 length: 14 residues. The ends were cut back, 3 bases at V and 0 bases at J, with 9 bases in the middle. CDR1 is SGHVS, CDR2 FQNEAQ, per germline. The V call is TRBV7-8, the J call TRBJ2-7, with D unclear. The receptor's source is an adult who received the AZD1222 COVID-19 vaccine. Sequenced here: peripheral blood, sampled 28 days after the second AZD1222 dose. CDR3 region: CASSFSPVSYEQYF. The CDR3 coding sequence is TGTGCCAGCAGCTTTAGTCCAGTCTCCTACGAGCAGTACTTC.